This entry describes one T cell receptor (beta chain). The entry originates in a study of control samples from healthy donors and cancer patients. The assay was immunoSEQ multiplex PCR, and TCRdb's table has in-frame clones only and misses some. The data hold about 49,000 clones, with 86% observed a single time. Germline assignment: CDR1 SGHTA and CDR2 FQGNSA. Trimming took 5 bases from V and 0 from J, leaving 20 bases between them. The CDR3 loop spans 18 amino acids. The V and J genes are TRBV7-2 and TRBJ1-5; maybe TRBD1 (5 bases). This sequence was found in a woman aged 50 to 65 with lung cancer. Sample: PBMCs. CDR3 protein: CASSRRRGRVNSNQPQHF. In DNA form, the CDR3 reads TGTGCCAGCAGCCGCCGAAGGGGCAGGGTTAATAGCAATCAGCCCCAGCATTTT.